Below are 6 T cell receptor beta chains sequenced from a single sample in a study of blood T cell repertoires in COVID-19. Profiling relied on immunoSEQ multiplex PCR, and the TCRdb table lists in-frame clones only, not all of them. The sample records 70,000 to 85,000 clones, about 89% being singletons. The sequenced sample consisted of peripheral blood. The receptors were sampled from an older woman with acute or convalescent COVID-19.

The CDR3 sequence is CASSLMDSMNTEAFF. CDR3 nucleotides: TGCGCCAGCAGCCTTATGGACAGTATGAACACTGAAGCTTTCTTT. The J gene is TRBJ1-1, the V gene TRBV5-1; D possibly corresponds to TRBD1 (6 bases). Germline CDR1 SGHRS, CDR2 YFSETQ. V lost 4 bases, J lost 0 bases, and 13 bases lay in between. The CDR3 is 15 amino acids.

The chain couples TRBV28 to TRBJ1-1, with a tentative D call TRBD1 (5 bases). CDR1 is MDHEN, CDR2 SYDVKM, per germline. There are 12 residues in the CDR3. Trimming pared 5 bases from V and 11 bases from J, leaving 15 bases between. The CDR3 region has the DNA TGTGCCAGCAGTGGCAGACAGAGTCGGGCTTTCTTT. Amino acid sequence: CASSGRQSRAFF. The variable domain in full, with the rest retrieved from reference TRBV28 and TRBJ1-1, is DVKVTQSSRYLVKRTGEKVFLECVQDMDHENMFWYRQDPGLGLRLIYFSYDVKMKEKGDIPEGYSVSREKKERFSLILESASTNQTSMYLCASSGRQSRAFFGQGTRLTVV.

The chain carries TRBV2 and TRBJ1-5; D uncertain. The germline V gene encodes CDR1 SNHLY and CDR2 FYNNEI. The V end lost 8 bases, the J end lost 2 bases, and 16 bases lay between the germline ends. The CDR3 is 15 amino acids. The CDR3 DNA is TGTGCCAGCGCGGCGGAAAAGGATCGCAATCAGCCCCAGCATTTT. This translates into CASAAEKDRNQPQHF.

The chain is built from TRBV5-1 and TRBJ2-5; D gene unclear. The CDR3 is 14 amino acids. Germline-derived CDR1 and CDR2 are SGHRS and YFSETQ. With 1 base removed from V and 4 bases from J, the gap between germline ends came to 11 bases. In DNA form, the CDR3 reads TGCGCCAGCAGCTTGTCCGAACTTGGAGAGACCCAGTACTTC. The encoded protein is CASSLSELGETQYF.

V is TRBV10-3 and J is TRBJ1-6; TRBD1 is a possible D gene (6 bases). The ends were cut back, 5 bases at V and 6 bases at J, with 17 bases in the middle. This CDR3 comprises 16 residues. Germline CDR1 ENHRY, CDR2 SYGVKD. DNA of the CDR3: TGTGCCATCAGTACCTTCCCGGGACAAGTTAATTCACCCCTCCACTTT. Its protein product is CAISTFPGQVNSPLHF.

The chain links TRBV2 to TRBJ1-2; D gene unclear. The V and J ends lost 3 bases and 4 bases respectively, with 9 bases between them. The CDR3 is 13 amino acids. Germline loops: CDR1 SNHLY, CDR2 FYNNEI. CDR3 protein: CASSDQMIYGYTF. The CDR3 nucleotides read TGTGCCAGCAGTGATCAGATGATCTATGGCTACACCTTC.